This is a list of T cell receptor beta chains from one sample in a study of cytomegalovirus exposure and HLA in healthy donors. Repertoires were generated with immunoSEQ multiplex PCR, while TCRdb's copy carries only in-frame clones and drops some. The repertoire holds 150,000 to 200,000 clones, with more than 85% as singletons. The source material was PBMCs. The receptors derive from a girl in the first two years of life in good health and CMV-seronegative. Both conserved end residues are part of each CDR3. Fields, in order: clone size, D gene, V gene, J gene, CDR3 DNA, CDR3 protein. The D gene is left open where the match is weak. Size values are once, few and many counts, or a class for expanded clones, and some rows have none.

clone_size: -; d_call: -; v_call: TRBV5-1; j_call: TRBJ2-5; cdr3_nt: TGCGCCAGCAGCTTGCGCCAAGAGACCCAGTACTTC; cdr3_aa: CASSLRQETQYF
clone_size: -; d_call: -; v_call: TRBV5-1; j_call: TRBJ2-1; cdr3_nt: TGCGCCAGCAGCGCGGCGGGGGCCCACAATGAGCAGTTCTTC; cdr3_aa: CASSAAGAHNEQFF
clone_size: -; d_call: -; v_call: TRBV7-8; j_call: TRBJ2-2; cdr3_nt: TGTGCCAGCAGCTTAGCGCTGGGCGGGGACGCGAACACCGGGGAGCTGTTTTTT; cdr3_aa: CASSLALGGDANTGELFF
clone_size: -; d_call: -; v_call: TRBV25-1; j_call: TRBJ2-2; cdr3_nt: TGTGCCAGCAGTGATACACGAGGGGGCGGGGAGCTGTTTTTT; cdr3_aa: CASSDTRGGGELFF
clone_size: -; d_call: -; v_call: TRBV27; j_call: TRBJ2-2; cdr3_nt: TGTGCCAGCAGTTTCCGACGGGTGGTAACGAACACCGGGGAGCTGTTTTTT; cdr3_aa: CASSFRRVVTNTGELFF
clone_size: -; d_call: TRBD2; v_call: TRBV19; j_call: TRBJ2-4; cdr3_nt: TGTGCCAGTAGATCGGGACTAGTCAAAAACATTCAGTACTTC; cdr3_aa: CASRSGLVKNIQYF
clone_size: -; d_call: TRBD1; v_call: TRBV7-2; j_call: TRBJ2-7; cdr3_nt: TGTGCCAGCAGCCTACGACAGGGTCCCTACGAGCAGTACTTC; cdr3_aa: CASSLRQGPYEQYF
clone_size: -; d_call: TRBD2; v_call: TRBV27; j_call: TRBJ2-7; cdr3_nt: TGTGCCAGCTCTAGCGGGAATATCTACGAGCAGTACTTC; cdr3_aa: CASSSGNIYEQYF
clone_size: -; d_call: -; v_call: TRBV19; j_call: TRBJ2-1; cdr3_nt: TGTGCCAGTAGTATAAACCACTTCTACAATGAGCAGTTCTTC; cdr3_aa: CASSINHFYNEQFF
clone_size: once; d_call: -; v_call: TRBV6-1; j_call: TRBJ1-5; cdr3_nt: TGTGCCAGCAGTGATTTGTACTATAGCAATCAGCCCCAGCATTTT; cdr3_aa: CASSDLYYSNQPQHF
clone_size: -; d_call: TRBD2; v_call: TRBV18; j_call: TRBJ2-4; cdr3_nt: TGTGCCAGCTCACCACCGGCGGGGGACGCCGAAAACATTCAGTACTTC; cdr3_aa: CASSPPAGDAENIQYF
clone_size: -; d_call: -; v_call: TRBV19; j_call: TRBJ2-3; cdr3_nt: TGTGCCAGTAGTATCTATCATTACGGGACACCTTACACAGATACGCAGTATTTT; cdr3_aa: CASSIYHYGTPYTDTQYF
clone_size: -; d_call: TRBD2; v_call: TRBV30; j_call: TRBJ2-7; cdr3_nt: TGTGCCTGGATGCCCCTAGCGGGGTTTTTGGACGAGCAGTACTTC; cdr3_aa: CAWMPLAGFLDEQYF
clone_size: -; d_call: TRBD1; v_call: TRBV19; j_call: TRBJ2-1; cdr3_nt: TGTGCCAGTAGTATCAGATCCGGGACAGGGAACAATGAGCAGTTCTTC; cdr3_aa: CASSIRSGTGNNEQFF
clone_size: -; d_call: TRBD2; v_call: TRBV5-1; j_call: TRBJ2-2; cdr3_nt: TGCGCCAGCAGCTGGACTAGCGGGAACACCGGGGAGCTGTTTTTT; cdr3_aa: CASSWTSGNTGELFF